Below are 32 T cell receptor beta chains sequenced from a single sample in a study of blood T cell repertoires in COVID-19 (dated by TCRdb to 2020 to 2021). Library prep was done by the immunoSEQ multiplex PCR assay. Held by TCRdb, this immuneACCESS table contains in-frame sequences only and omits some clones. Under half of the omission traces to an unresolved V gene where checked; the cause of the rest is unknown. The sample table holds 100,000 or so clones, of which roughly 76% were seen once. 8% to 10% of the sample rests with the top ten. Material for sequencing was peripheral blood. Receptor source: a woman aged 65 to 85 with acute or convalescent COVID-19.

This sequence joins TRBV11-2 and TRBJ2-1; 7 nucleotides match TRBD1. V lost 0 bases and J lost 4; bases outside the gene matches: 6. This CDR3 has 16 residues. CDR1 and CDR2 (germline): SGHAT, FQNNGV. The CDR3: CASSLDATGFYNEQFF. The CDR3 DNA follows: TGTGCCAGCAGCTTAGATGCGACAGGGTTTTACAATGAGCAGTTCTTC.

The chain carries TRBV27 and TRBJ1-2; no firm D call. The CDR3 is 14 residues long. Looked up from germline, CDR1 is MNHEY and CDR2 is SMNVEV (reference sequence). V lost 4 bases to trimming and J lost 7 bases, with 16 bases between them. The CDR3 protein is CASSSGGRGGGYTF. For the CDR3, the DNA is TGTGCCAGCAGTTCCGGTGGACGGGGAGGTGGCTACACCTTC.

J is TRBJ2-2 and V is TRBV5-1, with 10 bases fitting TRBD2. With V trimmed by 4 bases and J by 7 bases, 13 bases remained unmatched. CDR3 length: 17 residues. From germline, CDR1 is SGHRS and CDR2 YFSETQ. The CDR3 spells CASSLSGTSVIGGELFF. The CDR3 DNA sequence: TGCGCCAGCAGCCTTAGCGGGACTAGCGTCATTGGCGGGGAGCTGTTTTTT.

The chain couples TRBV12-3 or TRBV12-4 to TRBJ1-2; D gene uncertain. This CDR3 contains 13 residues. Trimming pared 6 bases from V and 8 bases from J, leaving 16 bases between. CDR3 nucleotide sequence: TGTGCCAGCAGCCTCGTGAGCTCCCACGGCTACACCTTC. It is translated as CASSLVSSHGYTF.

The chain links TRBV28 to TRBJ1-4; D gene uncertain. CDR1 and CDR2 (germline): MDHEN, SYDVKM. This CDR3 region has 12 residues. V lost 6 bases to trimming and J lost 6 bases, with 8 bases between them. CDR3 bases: TGTGCCAGCAGCAGGCCTGATGAAAAACTGTTTTTT. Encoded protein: CASSRPDEKLFF.

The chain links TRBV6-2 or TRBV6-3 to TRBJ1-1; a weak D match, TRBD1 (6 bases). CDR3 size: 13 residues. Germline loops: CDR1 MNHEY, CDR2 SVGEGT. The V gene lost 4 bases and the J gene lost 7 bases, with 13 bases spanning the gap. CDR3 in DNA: TGTGCCAGCAGTTTATACAGGGCGGATGAAGCTTTCTTT. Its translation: CASSLYRADEAFF.

CDR3: CASRTSGTGADYGYTF. CDR3 DNA: TGTGCCAGCAGAACGTCCGGGACAGGCGCGGACTATGGCTACACCTTC. The chain employs TRBV7-9 and TRBJ1-2, with 8 nucleotides matching TRBD1. Per the germline V gene, CDR1 is SEHNR and CDR2 is FQNEAQ (reference sequence). This CDR3 has 16 amino acids. V shed 6 bases and J 3 bases; nucleotides not matched to a gene: 12.

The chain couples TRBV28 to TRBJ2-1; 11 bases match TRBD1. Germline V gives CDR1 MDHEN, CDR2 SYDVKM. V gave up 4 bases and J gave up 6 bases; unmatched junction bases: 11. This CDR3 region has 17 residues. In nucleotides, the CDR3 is TGTGCCAGCAGTTCCCCGGCGGGACAGGGGGGTAGCAATGAGCAGTTCTTC. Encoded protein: CASSSPAGQGGSNEQFF.

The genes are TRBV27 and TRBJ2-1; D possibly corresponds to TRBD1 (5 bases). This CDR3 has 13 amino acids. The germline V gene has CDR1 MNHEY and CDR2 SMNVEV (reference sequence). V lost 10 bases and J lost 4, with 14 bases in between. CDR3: CATAGRGYNEQFF. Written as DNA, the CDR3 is TGTGCCACGGCTGGAAGGGGATACAATGAGCAGTTCTTC.

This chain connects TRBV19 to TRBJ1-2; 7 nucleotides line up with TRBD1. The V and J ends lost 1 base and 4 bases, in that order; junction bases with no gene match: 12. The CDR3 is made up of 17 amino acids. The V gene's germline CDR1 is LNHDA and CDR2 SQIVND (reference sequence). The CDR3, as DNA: TGTGCCAGTAGTATAGGGGACAGACCCGCCATGGGCTATGGCTACACCTTC. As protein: CASSIGDRPAMGYGYTF. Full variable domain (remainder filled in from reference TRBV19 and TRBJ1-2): DGGITQSPKYLFRKEGQNVTLSCEQNLNHDAMYWYRQDPGQGLRLIYYSQIVNDFQKGDIAEGYSVSREKKESFPLTVTSAQKNPTAFYLCASSIGDRPAMGYGYTFGSGTRLTVV.

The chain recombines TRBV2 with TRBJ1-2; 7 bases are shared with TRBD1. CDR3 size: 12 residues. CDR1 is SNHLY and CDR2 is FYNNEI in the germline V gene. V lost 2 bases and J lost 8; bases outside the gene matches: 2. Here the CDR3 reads CASSESRGGYTF. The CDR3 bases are TGTGCCAGCAGTGAATCCAGGGGGGGCTACACCTTC.

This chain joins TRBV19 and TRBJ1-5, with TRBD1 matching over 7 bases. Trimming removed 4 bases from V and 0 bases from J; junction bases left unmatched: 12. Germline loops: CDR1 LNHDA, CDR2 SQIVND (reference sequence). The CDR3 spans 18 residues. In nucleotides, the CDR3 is TGTGCCAGTAGTAGGCTAAGGGGGACAGCTAATAGCAATCAGCCCCAGCATTTT. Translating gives CASSRLRGTANSNQPQHF.

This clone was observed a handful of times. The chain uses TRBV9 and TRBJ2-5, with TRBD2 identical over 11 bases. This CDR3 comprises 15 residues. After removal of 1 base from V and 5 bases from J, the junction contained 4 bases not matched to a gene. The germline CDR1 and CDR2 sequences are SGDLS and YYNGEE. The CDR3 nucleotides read TGTGCCAGCAGCGTAACTAGCGGGGGCGAGGAGACCCAGTACTTC. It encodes CASSVTSGGEETQYF.

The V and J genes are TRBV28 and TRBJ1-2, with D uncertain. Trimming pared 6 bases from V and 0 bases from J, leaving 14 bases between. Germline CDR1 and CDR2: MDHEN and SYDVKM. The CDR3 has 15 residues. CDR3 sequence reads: CASSPVVTTNYGYTF. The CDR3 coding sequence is TGTGCCAGCAGCCCTGTAGTTACCACTAACTATGGCTACACCTTC.

The DNA of the CDR3 is TGTGCCAGCAGCTTTGGACAGGGCCGCTTTGCAACTAATGAAAAACTGTTTTTT. Translating it yields CASSFGQGRFATNEKLFF. The V call is TRBV7-9, the J call TRBJ1-4, with 8 bases that match TRBD1. Looked up from germline, CDR1 is SEHNR and CDR2 is FQNEAQ (reference sequence). The CDR3 has 18 amino acids. J was trimmed by 0 bases and V by 3 bases; bases with no gene match: 9.

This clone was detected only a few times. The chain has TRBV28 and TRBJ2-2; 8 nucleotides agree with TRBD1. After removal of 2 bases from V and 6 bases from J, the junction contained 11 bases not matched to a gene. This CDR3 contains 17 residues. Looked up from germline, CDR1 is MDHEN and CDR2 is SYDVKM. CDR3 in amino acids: CASSLGVTGDLSGELFF. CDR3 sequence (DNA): TGTGCCAGCAGTTTAGGGGTGACAGGGGACCTCTCCGGGGAGCTGTTTTTT.

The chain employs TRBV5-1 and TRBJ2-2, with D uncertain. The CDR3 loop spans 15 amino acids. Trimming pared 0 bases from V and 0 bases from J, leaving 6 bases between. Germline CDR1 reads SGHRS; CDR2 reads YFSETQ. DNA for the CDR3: TGCGCCAGCAGCTTGGAAATCGCGAACACCGGGGAGCTGTTTTTT. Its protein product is CASSLEIANTGELFF.

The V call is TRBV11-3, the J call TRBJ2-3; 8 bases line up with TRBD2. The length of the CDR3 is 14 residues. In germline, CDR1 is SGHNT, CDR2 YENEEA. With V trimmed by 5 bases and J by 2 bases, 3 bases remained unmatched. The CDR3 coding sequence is TGTGCCAGCAGCCCCGGACTAGCCACAGATACGCAGTATTTT. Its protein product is CASSPGLATDTQYF.

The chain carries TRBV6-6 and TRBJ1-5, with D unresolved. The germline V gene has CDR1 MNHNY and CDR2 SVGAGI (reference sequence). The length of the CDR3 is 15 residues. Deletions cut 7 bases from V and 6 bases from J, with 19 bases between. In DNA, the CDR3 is TGTGCCAGCACCCAAGTCGAGGGAGTGGGTCAGCCCCAGCATTTT. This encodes CASTQVEGVGQPQHF.

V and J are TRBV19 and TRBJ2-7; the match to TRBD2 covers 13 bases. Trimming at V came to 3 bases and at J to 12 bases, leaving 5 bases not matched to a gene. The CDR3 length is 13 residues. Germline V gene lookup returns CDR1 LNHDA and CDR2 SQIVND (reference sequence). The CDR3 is CASSMGLAGTAYF. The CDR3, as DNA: TGTGCCAGTAGTATGGGACTAGCGGGGACCGCGTACTTC.

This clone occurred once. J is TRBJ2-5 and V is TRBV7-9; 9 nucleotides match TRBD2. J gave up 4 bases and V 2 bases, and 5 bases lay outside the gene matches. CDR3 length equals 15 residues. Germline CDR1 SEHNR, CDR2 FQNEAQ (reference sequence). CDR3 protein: CASSLSGGRAETQYF. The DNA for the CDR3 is TGTGCCAGCAGCTTAAGCGGGGGGCGGGCAGAGACCCAGTACTTC. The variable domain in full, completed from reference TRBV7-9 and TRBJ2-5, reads DTGVSQNPRHKITKRGQNVTFRCDPISEHNRLYWYRQTLGQGPEFLTYFQNEAQLEKSRLLSDRFSAERPKGSFSTLEIQRTEQGDSAMYLCASSLSGGRAETQYFGPGTRLLVL.

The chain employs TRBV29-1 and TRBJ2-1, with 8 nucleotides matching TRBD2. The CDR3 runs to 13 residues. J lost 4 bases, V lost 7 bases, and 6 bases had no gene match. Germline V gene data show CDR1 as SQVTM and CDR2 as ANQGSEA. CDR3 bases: TGCAGCGCATCAGCGGGAGCTTACAATGAGCAGTTCTTC. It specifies CSASAGAYNEQFF.

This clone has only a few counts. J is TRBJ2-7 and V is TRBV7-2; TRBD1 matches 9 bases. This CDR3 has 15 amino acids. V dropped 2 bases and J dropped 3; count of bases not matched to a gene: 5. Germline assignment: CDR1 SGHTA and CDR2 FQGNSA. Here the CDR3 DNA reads TGTGCCAGCAGCTTAAGTGACAGGGGGTACTACGAGCAGTACTTC. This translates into CASSLSDRGYYEQYF.

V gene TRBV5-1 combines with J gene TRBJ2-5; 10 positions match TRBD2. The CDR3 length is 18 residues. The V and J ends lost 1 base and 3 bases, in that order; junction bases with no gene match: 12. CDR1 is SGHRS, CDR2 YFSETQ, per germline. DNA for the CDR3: TGCGCCAGCAGCTTGTCTCCTCCGGGACTAGCGAACAAAGAGACCCAGTACTTC. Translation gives CASSLSPPGLANKETQYF.

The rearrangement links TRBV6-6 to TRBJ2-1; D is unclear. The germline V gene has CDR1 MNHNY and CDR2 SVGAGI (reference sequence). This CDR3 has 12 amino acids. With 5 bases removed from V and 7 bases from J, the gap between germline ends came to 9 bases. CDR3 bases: TGTGCCAGCAGTCCCCCTCGGAATGAGCAGTTCTTC. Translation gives CASSPPRNEQFF.

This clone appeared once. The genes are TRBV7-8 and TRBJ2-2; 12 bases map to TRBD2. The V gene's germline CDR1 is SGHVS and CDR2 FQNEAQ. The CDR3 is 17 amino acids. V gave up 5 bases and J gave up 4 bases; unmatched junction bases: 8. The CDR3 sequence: CASSLRLAGDSTGELFF. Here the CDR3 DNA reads TGTGCCAGCAGCCTTAGACTAGCGGGAGACTCCACCGGGGAGCTGTTTTTT.

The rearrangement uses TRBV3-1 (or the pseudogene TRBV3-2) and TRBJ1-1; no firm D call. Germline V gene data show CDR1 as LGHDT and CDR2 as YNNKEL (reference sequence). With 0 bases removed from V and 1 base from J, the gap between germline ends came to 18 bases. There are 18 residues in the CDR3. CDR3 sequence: CASSQEVPPQARNTEAFF. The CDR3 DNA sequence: TGTGCCAGCAGCCAAGAAGTCCCTCCGCAGGCAAGGAACACTGAAGCTTTCTTT.

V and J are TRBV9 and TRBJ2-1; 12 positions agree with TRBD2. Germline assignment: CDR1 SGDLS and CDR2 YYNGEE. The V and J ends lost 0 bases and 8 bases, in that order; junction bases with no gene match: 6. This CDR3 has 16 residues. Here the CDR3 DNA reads TGTGCCAGCAGCGTAGGTACTAGCGGGGGGTTCGATGAGCAGTTCTTC. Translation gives CASSVGTSGGFDEQFF.

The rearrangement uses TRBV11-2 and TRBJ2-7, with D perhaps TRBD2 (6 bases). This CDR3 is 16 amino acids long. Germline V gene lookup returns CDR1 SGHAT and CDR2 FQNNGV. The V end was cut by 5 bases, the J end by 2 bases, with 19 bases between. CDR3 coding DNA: TGTGCCAGCAGCCCCCTGGGCCGGTCGGGGGCCTACGAGCAGTACTTC. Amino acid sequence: CASSPLGRSGAYEQYF.

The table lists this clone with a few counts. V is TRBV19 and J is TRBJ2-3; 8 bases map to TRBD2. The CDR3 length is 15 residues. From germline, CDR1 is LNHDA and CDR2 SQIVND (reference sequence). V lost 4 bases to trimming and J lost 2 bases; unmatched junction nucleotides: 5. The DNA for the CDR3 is TGTGCCAGTAGTAGGGCTAGCGGGTACACAGATACGCAGTATTTT. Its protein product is CASSRASGYTDTQYF.

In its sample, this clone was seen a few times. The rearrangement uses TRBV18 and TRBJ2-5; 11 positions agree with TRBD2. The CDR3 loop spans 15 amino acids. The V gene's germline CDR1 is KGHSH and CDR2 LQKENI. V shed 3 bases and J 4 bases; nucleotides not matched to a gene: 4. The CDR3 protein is CASSPAGTSGETQYF. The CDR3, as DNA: TGTGCCAGCTCACCCGCCGGGACTAGCGGAGAGACCCAGTACTTC.

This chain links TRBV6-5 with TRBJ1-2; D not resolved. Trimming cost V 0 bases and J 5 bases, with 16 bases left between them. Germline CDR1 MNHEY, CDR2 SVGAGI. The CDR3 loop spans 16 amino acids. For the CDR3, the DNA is TGTGCCAGCAGTTACTCGCCACCGGGTGGCGGGTATGGCTACACCTTC. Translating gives CASSYSPPGGGYGYTF.